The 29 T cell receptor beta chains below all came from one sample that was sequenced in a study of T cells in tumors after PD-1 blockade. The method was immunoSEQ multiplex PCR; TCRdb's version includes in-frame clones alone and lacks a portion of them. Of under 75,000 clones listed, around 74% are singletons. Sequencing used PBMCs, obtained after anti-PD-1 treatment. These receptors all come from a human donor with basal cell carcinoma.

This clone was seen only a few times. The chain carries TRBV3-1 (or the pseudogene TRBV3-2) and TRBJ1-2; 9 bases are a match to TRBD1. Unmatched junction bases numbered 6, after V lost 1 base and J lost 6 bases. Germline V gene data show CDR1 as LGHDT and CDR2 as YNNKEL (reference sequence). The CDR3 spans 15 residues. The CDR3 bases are TGTGCCAGCAGCCAAGGTTCGGGACAGGGCCATGGCTACACCTTC. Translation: CASSQGSGQGHGYTF.

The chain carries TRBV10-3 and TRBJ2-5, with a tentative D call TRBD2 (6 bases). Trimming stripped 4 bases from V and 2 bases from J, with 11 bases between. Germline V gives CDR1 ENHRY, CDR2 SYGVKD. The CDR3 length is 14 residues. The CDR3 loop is CAISGSGNQETQYF. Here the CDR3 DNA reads TGTGCCATCAGTGGTAGCGGTAATCAAGAGACCCAGTACTTC.

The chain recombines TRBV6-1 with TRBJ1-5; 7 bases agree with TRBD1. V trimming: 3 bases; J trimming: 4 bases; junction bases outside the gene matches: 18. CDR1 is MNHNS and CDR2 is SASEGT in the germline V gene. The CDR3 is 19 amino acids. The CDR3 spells CASSDIVGGGGRGNQPQHF. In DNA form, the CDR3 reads TGTGCCAGCAGTGATATTGTCGGAGGGGGCGGGAGGGGGAATCAGCCCCAGCATTTT.

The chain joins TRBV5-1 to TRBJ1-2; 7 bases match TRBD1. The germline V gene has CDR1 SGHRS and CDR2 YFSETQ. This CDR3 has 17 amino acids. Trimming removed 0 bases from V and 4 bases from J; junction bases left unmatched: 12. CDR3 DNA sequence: TGCGCCAGCAGCTTGGGACAGGGCGAGGGGGGAATCTATGGCTACACCTTC. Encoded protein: CASSLGQGEGGIYGYTF.

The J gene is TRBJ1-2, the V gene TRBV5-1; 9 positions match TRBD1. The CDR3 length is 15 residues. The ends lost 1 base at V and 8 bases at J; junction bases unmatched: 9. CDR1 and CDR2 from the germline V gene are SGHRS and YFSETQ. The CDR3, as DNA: TGCGCCAGCAGCTTGACAGGGGGCGAGGGTAAAGGCTACACCTTC. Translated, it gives CASSLTGGEGKGYTF.

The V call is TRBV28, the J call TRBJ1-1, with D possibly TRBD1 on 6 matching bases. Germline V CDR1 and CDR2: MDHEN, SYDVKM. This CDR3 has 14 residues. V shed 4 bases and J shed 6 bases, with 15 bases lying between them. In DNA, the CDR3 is TGTGCCAGCAGTTCCCGACCTGGGACACCTGAAGCTTTCTTT. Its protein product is CASSSRPGTPEAFF.

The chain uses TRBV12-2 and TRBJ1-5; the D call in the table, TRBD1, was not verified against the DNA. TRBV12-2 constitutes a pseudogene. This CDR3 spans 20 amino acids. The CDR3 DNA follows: TGTGCAAGTCGCACCTCAATAGGGACAGGGGCCCTTCATAGCAATCAGCCCCAGCATTTT. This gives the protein CASRTSIGTGALHSNQPQHF.

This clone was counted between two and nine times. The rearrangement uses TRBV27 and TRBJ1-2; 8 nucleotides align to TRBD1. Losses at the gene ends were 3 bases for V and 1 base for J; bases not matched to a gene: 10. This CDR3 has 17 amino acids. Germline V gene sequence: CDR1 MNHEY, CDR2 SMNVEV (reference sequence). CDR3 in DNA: TGTGCCAGCAGTTTCCGCTACAGGGGGGGTGTTAACTATGGCTACACCTTC. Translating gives CASSFRYRGGVNYGYTF.

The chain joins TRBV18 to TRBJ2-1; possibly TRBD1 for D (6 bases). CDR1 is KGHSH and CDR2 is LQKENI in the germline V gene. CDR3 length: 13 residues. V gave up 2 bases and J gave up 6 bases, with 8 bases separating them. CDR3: CASSPVQGNEQFF. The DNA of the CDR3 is TGTGCCAGCTCACCAGTACAGGGCAATGAGCAGTTCTTC.

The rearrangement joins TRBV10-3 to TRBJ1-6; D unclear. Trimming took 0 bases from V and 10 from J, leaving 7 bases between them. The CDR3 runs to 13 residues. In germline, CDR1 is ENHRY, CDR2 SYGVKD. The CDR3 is CAISESRDSPLHF. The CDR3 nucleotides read TGTGCCATCAGTGAGTCCCGAGACTCACCCCTCCACTTT.

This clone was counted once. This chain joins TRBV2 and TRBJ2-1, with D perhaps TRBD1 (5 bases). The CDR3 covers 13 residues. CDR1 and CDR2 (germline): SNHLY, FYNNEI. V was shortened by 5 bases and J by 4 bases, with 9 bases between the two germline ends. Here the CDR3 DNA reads TGTGCCAGCAGTTTGCAGGGATACAATGAGCAGTTCTTC. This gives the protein CASSLQGYNEQFF.

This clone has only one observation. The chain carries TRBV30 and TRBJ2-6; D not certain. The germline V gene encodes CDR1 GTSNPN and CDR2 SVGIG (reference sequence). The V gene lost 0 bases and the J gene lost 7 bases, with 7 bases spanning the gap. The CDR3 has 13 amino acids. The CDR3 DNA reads TGTGCCTGGAGTGTACCAGGAGCCAACGTCCTGACTTTC. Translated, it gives CAWSVPGANVLTF.

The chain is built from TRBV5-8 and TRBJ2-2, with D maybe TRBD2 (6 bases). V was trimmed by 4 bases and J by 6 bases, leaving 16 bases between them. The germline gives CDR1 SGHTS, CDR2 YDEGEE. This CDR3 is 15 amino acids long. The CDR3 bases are TGTGCCAGCAGCCTAGGGACTTTAAGGTCCGGGGAGCTGTTTTTT. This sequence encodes CASSLGTLRSGELFF.

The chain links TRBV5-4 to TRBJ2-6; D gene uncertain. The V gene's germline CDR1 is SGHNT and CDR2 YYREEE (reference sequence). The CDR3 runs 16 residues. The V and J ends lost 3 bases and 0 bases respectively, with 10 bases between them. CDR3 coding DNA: TGTGCCAGCAGCTCTTACATGAACTCTGGGGCCAACGTCCTGACTTTC. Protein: CASSSYMNSGANVLTF. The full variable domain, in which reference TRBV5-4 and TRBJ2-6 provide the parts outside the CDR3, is ETGVTQSPTHLIKTRGQQVTLRCSSQSGHNTVSWYQQALGQGPQFIFQYYREEENGRGNFPPRFSGLQFPNYSSELNVNALELDDSALYLCASSSYMNSGANVLTFGAGSRLTVL.

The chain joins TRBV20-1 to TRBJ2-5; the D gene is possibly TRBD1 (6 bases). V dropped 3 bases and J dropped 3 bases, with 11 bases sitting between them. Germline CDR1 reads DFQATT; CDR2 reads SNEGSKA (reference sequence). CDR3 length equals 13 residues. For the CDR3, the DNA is TGCAGTGCTAGTTTGCCAGGGGAAGAGACCCAGTACTTC. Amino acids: CSASLPGEETQYF.

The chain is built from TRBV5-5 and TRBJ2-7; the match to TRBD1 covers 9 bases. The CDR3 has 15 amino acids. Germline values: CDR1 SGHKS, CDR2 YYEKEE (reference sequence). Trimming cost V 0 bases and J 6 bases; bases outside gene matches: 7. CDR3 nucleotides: TGTGCCAGCAGCTTGGACCCGGGACAGGGACGCGAGCAGTACTTC. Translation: CASSLDPGQGREQYF.

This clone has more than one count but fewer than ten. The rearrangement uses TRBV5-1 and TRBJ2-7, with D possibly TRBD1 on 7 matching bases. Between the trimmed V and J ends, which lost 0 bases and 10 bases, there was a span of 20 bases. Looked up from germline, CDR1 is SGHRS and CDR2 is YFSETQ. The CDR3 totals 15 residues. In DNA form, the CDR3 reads TGCGCCAGCAGCTTGGAATCGACAGGGACTCCAGAACAGTACTTC. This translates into CASSLESTGTPEQYF.

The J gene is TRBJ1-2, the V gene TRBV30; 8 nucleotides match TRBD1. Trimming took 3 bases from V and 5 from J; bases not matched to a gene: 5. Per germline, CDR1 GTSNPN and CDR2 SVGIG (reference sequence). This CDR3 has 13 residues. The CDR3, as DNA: TGTGCCTGGAGCGTAAACAGGGGGTATGGCTACACCTTC. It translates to CAWSVNRGYGYTF.

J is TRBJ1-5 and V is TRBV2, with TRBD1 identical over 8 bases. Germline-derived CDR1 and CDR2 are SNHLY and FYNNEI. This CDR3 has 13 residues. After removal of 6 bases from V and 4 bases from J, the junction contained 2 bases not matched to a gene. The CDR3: CASRGQENQPQHF. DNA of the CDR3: TGTGCCAGCAGGGGACAGGAGAATCAGCCCCAGCATTTT.

CDR3 residues: CASSWTSGGGTGELFF. DNA of the CDR3: TGTGCCAGCAGCTGGACTAGCGGGGGGGGCACCGGGGAGCTGTTTTTT. The rearrangement uses TRBV7-9 and TRBJ2-2, with 15 bases matching TRBD2. Germline V CDR1 and CDR2: SEHNR, FQNEAQ (reference sequence). J was trimmed by 4 bases and V by 4 bases; bases with no gene match: 1. This CDR3 is 16 amino acids long.

CDR3 sequence (DNA): TGCAGCGTTGAAGCTGGGCGCGGGACCCAGTACTTC. Amino acid sequence: CSVEAGRGTQYF. The chain joins TRBV29-1 to TRBJ2-5; no definite D call. V dropped 1 base and J dropped 7 bases, with 10 bases sitting between them. This CDR3 spans 12 amino acids. The germline CDR1 and CDR2 sequences are SQVTM and ANQGSEA.

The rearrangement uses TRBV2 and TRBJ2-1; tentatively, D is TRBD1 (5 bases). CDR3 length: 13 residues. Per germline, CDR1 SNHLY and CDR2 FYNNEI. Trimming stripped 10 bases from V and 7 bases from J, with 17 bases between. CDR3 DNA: TGTGCCAATTCACCCCCCGACAGTAATGAGCAGTTCTTC. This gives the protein CANSPPDSNEQFF.

Here the CDR3 DNA reads TGCAGTTTCTGGACTAAGGAGACCCAGTACTTC. Its translation: CSFWTKETQYF. The chain has TRBV20-1 and TRBJ2-5; D possibly corresponds to TRBD2 (6 bases). This CDR3 has 11 residues. V was clipped by 8 bases and J by 5 bases, with 12 bases between them. The germline V gene has CDR1 DFQATT and CDR2 SNEGSKA (reference sequence).

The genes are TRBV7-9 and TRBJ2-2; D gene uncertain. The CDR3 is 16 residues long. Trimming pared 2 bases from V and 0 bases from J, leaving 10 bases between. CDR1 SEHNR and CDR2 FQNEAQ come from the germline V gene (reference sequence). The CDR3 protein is CASSLSEVANTGELFF. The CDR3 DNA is TGTGCCAGCAGCTTAAGTGAGGTTGCGAACACCGGGGAGCTGTTTTTT.

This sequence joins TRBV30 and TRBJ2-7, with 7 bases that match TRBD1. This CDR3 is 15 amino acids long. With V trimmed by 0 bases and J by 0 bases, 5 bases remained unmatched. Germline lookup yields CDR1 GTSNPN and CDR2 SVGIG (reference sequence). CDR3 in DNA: TGTGCCTGGAGTGTAGTACAGGGGAGCTCCTACGAGCAGTACTTC. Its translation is CAWSVVQGSSYEQYF.

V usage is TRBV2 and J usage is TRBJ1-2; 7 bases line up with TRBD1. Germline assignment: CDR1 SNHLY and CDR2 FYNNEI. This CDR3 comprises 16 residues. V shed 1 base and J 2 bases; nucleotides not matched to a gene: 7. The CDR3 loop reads CASSEVRKTGNYGYTF. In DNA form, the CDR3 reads TGTGCCAGCAGTGAAGTCCGAAAGACAGGGAACTATGGCTACACCTTC.

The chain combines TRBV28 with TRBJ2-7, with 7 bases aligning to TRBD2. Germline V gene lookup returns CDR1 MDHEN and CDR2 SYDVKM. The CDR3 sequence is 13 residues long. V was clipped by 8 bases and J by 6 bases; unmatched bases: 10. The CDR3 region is CASGGGSPLEQYF. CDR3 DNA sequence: TGTGCCAGCGGGGGAGGGAGCCCGCTCGAGCAGTACTTC.

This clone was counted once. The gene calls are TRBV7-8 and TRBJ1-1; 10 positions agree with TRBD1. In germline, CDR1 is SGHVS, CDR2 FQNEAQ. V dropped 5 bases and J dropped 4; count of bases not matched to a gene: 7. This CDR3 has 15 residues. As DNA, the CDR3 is TGTGCCAGCAGCCGAGCCGGGACAGGGGTCACTGAAGCTTTCTTT. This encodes CASSRAGTGVTEAFF. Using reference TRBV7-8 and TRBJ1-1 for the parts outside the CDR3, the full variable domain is GAGVSQSPRYKVAKRGQDVALRCDPISGHVSLFWYQQALGQGPEFLTYFQNEAQLDKSGLPSDRFFAERPEGSVSTLKIQRTQQEDSAVYLCASSRAGTGVTEAFFGQGTRLTVV.

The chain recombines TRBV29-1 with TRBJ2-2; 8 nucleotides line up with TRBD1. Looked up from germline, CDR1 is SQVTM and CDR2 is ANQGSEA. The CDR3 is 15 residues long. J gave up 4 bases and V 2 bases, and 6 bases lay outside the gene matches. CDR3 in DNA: TGCAGCGTTGAATCACCAGGGGGCGGCACCGGGGAGCTGTTTTTT. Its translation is CSVESPGGGTGELFF.